Listed below are T cell receptor beta chains from one sample, sequenced in a study of blood T cell repertoires in COVID-19. Only in-frame clones appear in the TCRdb table, and some are missing; sequencing was by immunoSEQ multiplex PCR. The table has 110,000 to 150,000 clones, 80% seen once. Sequencing used peripheral blood. These TCRs come from a woman in her forties or fifties with acute or convalescent COVID-19. Each CDR3 is given with its conserved first and last residue. D genes are given only for firm matches. For some rows the clone size is stated as once, few or many, or as a class when expanded; others skip it.

TRBD1,TRBJ1-1,TRBV19,-,TGTGCCACCTGGGACAGCATGAACACTGAAGCTTTCTTT,CATWDSMNTEAFF
TRBD1,TRBJ1-2,TRBV2,-,TGTGCCAGCAGTGAATTCATGGGAGGGACAGGCTCTGGCTACACCTTC,CASSEFMGGTGSGYTF
TRBD1,TRBJ2-7,TRBV7-2,-,TGTGCCAGCAGCCTCGGGGGGGACAGGGGTTACGAGCAGTACTTC,CASSLGGDRGYEQYF
TRBD1,TRBJ1-2,TRBV7-2,-,TGTGCCAGCAGCTTCGTGGGCATGGGGACAGGGGATCGCTACACCTTC,CASSFVGMGTGDRYTF
-,TRBJ1-2,TRBV6-1,-,TGTGCCAGCAGTGAAGGCAGGGGCTGGGGCTACACCTTC,CASSEGRGWGYTF
-,TRBJ2-4,TRBV2,-,TGTGCCAGCATTAGACTAGAAAACATTCAGTACTTC,CASIRLENIQYF
-,TRBJ2-7,TRBV19,-,TGTGCCACCGCGGACAGTCAGACCTACGAGCAGTACTTC,CATADSQTYEQYF
TRBD1,TRBJ1-1,TRBV7-3,-,TGTGCCAGCAGCTTAGGCCCCGGGACAGGGGGCACTGAAGCTTTCTTT,CASSLGPGTGGTEAFF
TRBD2,TRBJ2-3,TRBV27,-,TGTGCCAGCCGGACTAGCAGGTACACAGATACGCAGTATTTT,CASRTSRYTDTQYF
-,TRBJ1-6,TRBV30,few,TGTGCCTGGAGTGGGCAGGGTGTAGGAAGGTCACCCCTCCACTTT,CAWSGQGVGRSPLHF
-,TRBJ1-6,TRBV5-1,-,TGCGCCAGCAGACTTAGCGGTTCACCCCTCCACTTT,CASRLSGSPLHF
-,TRBJ2-5,TRBV29-1,-,TGCAGCGTTCCCCGGGATGTACAAGAGACCCAGTACTTC,CSVPRDVQETQYF
-,TRBJ2-2,TRBV30,-,TGTGCCTGGAGTGTATCGGACAGGAACACCGGGGAGCTGTTTTTT,CAWSVSDRNTGELFF
-,TRBJ2-7,TRBV6-5,-,TGTGCCAGCAGTTACCAACGCGAACTTACCTACGAGCAGTACTTC,CASSYQRELTYEQYF
-,TRBJ1-1,TRBV6-5,-,TGTGCCAGCAGTTACAGGGGTAACACTGAAGCTTTCTTT,CASSYRGNTEAFF
-,TRBJ2-7,TRBV5-6,-,TGTGCCAGCAGCTTCGTGAGTTCCTACGAGCAGTACTTC,CASSFVSSYEQYF
-,TRBJ1-1,TRBV7-2,-,TGTGCCAGCAGTACGGATCAGGGGTCTTCTGAAGCTTTCTTT,CASSTDQGSSEAFF
-,TRBJ1-4,TRBV4-3,-,TGCGCCAGCAGCCCCCGGTTCGTTAAAAATGAAAAACTGTTTTTT,CASSPRFVKNEKLFF
-,TRBJ2-1,TRBV27,-,TGTGCCAGCAGTCCACGTATAGGCGGTGTACGTGTGGATGAGCAGTTCTTC,CASSPRIGGVRVDEQFF
-,TRBJ1-2,TRBV29-1,-,TGCAGCGTTGAAACGCCAGGGACTAACTATGGCTACACCTTC,CSVETPGTNYGYTF
TRBD1,TRBJ1-4,TRBV27,-,TGTGCCAGCAGACAGGGGGGTCGAAGGGGTGGTGAAAAACTGTTTTTT,CASRQGGRRGGEKLFF
-,TRBJ1-6,TRBV28,once,TGTGCCAGCAAACAGGGTTTCGATTCACCCCTCCACTTT,CASKQGFDSPLHF
TRBD1,TRBJ2-7,TRBV28,once,TGTGCCAGCAGACCAGGGGACAGGGTGAAGTACGAGCAGTACTTC,CASRPGDRVKYEQYF
-,TRBJ1-2,TRBV10-3,-,TGTGCCATCAGTGAGAGTGGGGAGCCCTATGGCTACACCTTC,CAISESGEPYGYTF
-,TRBJ1-4,TRBV30,-,TGTGCCTGGACCGGGGGGGTTGCGGCTAATGAAAAACTGTTTTTT,CAWTGGVAANEKLFF
TRBD1,TRBJ1-6,TRBV7-2,-,TGTGCCAGCAGCTTTCAGGGGACAGGCTTTTCACCCCTCCACTTT,CASSFQGTGFSPLHF
-,TRBJ2-3,TRBV2,-,TGTGCCAGCTTACAGGGAGGCACAGATACGCAGTATTTT,CASLQGGTDTQYF
TRBD1,TRBJ2-7,TRBV2,-,TGTGCCAGCAGGGATCCGGGACAGGGGGCGGGCGAGCAGTACTTC,CASRDPGQGAGEQYF
-,TRBJ1-1,TRBV4-3,-,TGCGCCAGCAGCCAAGTCGCAGGGGCCAACACTGAAGCTTTCTTT,CASSQVAGANTEAFF
TRBD1,TRBJ1-1,TRBV2,-,TGTGCCAGCAGTCCGCCCACGAGGGGGCTTGCGTCCAACACTGAAGCTTTCTTT,CASSPPTRGLASNTEAFF
-,TRBJ2-7,TRBV14,-,TGTGCCAGCAGAGGGGGAGCCTCCTACGAGCAGTACTTC,CASRGGASYEQYF
-,TRBJ2-3,TRBV7-7,-,TGTGCCAGCAGCTTAAGTGCGGGTGGTACGCAGTATTTT,CASSLSAGGTQYF
TRBD2,TRBJ2-3,TRBV27,-,TGTGCCAGCAGTTTATCTGGGGGGGGGACCACAGATACGCAGTATTTT,CASSLSGGGTTDTQYF
-,TRBJ2-7,TRBV6-5,-,TGTGCCAGCAGGGACAGCCACTACGAGCAGTACTTC,CASRDSHYEQYF
-,TRBJ1-5,TRBV12-3/TRBV12-4,-,TGTGCCAGTTCGCGAGGGAGGCCCCAGCATTTT,CASSRGRPQHF
-,TRBJ1-2,TRBV29-1,-,TGCAGCGTCCCCGGGGGATTTTTGGCCGGCTACACCTTC,CSVPGGFLAGYTF
-,TRBJ2-7,TRBV7-9,-,-,CASSPRWGGGSGVEEYF
-,TRBJ2-1,TRBV7-2,-,TGTGCCAGCAGCTCTACAGACATTTTACGCCATGAGCAGTTCTTC,CASSSTDILRHEQFF
-,TRBJ1-2,TRBV27,-,TGTGCCAGCAGTTTGAAGGGGCACGGCTACACCTTC,CASSLKGHGYTF
TRBD1,TRBJ1-1,TRBV6-5,-,TGTGCCAGCAGGGGACAGGGGCTTTTGACTGAAGCTTTCTTT,CASRGQGLLTEAFF
TRBD2,TRBJ2-3,TRBV6-2/TRBV6-3,-,TGTGCCAGCAGTAGGGGGGGTAGCGGGGTTAGTAGCACAGATACGCAGTATTTT,CASSRGGSGVSSTDTQYF